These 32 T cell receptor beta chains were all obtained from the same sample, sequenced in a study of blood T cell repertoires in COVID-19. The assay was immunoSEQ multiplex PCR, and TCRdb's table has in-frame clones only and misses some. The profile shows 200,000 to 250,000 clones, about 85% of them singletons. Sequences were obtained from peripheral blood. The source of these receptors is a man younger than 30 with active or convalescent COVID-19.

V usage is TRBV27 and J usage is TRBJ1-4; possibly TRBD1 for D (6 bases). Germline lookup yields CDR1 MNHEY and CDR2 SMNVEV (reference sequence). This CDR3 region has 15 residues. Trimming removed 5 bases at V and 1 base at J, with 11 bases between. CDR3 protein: CASSQQGLTNEKLFF. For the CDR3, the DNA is TGTGCCAGCAGTCAACAGGGCCTAACTAATGAAAAACTGTTTTTT.

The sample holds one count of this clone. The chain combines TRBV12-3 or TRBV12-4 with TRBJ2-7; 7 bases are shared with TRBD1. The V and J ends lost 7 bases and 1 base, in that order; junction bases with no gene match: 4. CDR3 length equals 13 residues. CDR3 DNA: TGTGCCAGCAATTCACAGGGGTCCTACGAGCAGTACTTC. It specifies CASNSQGSYEQYF.

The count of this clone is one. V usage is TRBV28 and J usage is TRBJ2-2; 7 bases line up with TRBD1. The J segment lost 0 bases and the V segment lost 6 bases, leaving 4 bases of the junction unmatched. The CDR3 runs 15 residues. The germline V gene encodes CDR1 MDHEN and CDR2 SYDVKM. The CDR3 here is CASSIGGANTGELFF. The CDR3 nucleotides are TGTGCCAGCAGCATAGGGGGCGCGAACACCGGGGAGCTGTTTTTT.

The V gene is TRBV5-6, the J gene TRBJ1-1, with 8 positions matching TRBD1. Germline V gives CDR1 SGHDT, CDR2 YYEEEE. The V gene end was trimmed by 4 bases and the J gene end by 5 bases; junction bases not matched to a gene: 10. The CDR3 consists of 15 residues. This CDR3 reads CASSHWTGRKTEAFF. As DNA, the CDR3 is TGTGCCAGCAGCCACTGGACAGGGAGAAAAACTGAAGCTTTCTTT.

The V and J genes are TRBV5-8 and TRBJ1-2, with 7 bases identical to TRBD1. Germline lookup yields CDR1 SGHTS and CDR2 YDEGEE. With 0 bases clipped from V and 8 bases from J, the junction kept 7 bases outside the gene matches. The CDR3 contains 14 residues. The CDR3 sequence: CASSLEQGSWGYTF. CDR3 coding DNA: TGTGCCAGCAGCTTGGAACAGGGGAGCTGGGGCTACACCTTC. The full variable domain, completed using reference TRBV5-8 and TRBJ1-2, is EAGVTQSPTHLIKTRGQQATLRCSPISGHTSVYWYQQALGLGLQFLLWYDEGEERNRGNFPPRFSGRQFPNYSSELNVNALELEDSALYLCASSLEQGSWGYTFGSGTRLTVV.

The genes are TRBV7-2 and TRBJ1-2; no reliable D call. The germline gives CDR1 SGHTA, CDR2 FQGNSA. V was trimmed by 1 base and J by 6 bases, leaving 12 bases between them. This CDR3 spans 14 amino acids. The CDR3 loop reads CASSLDGQKDGYTF. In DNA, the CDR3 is TGTGCCAGCAGCTTAGATGGGCAGAAAGATGGCTACACCTTC.

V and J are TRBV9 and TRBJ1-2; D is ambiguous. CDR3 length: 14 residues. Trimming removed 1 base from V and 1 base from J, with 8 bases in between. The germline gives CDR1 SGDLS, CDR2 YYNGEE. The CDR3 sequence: CASSVKEFNYGYTF. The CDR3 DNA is TGTGCCAGCAGCGTAAAGGAGTTTAACTATGGCTACACCTTC.

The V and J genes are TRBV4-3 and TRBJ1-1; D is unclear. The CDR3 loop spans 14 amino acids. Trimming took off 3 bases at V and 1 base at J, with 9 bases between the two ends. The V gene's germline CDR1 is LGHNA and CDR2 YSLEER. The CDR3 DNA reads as TGCGCCAGCAGCCATCGAGTAGCGAACACTGAAGCTTTCTTT. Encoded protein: CASSHRVANTEAFF.

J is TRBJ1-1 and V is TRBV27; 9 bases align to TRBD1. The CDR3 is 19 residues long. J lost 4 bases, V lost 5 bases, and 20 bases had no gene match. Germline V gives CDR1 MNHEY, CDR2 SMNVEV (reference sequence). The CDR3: CASSTQGWDRVSRSTEAFF. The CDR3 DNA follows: TGTGCCAGCAGTACTCAAGGCTGGGACAGGGTAAGTCGTAGCACTGAAGCTTTCTTT.

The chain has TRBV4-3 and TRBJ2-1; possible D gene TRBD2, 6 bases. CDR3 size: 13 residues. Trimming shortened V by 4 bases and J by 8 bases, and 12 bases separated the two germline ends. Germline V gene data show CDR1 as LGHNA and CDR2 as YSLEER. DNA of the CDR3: TGCGCCAGCAGCCGCCTACTAGCAGATGAGCAGTTCTTC. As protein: CASSRLLADEQFF.

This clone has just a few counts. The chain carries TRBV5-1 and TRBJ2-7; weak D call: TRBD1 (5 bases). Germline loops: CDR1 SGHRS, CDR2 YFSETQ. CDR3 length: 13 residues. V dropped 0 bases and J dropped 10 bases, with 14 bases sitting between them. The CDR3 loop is CASSLAVDSPQYF. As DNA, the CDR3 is TGCGCCAGCAGCTTGGCCGTTGACAGCCCCCAGTACTTC.

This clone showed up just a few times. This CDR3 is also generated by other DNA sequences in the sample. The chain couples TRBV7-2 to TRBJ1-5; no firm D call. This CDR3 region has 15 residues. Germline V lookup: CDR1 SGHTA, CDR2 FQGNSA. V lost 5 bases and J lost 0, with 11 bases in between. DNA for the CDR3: TGTGCCAGCAGCCCGGGGTCCTTTAGCAATCAGCCCCAGCATTTT. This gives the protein CASSPGSFSNQPQHF.

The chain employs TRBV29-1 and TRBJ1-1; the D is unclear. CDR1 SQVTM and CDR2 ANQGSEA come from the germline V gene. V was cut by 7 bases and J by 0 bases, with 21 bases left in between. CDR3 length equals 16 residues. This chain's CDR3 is CSAAVVRGLLNTEAFF. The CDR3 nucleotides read TGCAGCGCCGCAGTCGTTAGAGGGCTTTTGAACACTGAAGCTTTCTTT.

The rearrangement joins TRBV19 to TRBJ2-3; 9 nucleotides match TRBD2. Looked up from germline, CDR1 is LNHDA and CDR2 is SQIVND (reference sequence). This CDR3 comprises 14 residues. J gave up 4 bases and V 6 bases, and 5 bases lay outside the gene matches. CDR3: CASRVSGSSDTQYF. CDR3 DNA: TGTGCCAGTAGGGTTAGCGGGAGTTCAGATACGCAGTATTTT.

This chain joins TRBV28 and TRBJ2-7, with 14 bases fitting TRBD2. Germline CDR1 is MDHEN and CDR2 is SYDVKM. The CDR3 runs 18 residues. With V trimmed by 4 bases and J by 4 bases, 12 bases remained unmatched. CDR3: CASSSQGGLAGVRYEQYF. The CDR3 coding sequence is TGTGCCAGCAGTTCACAGGGGGGACTAGCGGGAGTTAGGTACGAGCAGTACTTC.

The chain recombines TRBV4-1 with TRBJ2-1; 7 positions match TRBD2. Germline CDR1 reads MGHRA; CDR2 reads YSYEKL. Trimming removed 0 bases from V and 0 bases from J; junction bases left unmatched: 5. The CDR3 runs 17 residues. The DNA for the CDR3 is TGCGCCAGCAGCCAAGAGCGCGGGAGATTCTCCTACAATGAGCAGTTCTTC. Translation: CASSQERGRFSYNEQFF.

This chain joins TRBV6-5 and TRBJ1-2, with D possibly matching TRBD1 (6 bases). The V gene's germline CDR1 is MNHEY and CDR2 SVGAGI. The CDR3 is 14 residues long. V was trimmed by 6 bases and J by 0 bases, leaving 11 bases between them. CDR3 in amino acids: CASSRTATNYGYTF. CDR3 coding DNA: TGTGCCAGCAGCCGGACAGCTACTAACTATGGCTACACCTTC.

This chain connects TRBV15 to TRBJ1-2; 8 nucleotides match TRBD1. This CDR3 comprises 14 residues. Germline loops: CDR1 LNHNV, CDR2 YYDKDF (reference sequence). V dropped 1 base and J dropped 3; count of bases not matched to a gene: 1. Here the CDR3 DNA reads TGTGCCACCAGCAGAGCAGGGGGCGACTATGGCTACACCTTC. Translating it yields CATSRAGGDYGYTF. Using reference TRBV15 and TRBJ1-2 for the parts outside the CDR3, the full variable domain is DAMVIQNPRYQVTQFGKPVTLSCSQTLNHNVMYWYQQKSSQAPKLLFHYYDKDFNNEADTPDNFQSRRPNTSFCFLDIRSPGLGDTAMYLCATSRAGGDYGYTFGSGTRLTVV.

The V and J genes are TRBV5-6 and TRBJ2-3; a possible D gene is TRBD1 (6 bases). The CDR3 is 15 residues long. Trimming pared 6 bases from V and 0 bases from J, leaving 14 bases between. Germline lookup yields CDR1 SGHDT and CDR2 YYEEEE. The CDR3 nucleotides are TGTGCCAGCACCCCGGTCGGACAGAGCACAGATACGCAGTATTTT. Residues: CASTPVGQSTDTQYF.

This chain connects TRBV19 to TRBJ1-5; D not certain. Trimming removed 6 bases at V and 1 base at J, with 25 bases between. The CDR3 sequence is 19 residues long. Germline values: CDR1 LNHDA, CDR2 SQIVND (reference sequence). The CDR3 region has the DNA TGTGCCAGTAGCCTATTCCCCCCGCGGGTTGGTTCAAGCAATCAGCCCCAGCATTTT. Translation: CASSLFPPRVGSSNQPQHF.

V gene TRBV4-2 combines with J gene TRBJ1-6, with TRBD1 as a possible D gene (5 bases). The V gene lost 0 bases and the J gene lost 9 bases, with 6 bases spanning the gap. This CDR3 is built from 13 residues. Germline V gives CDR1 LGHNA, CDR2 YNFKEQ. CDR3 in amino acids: CASSQERGSPLHF. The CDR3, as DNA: TGTGCCAGCAGCCAAGAAAGGGGTTCACCCCTCCACTTT.

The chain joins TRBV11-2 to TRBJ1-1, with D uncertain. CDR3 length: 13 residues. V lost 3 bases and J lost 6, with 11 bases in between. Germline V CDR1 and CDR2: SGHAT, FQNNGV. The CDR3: CASSFAAHPEAFF. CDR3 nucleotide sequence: TGTGCCAGCAGCTTCGCGGCCCACCCTGAAGCTTTCTTT.

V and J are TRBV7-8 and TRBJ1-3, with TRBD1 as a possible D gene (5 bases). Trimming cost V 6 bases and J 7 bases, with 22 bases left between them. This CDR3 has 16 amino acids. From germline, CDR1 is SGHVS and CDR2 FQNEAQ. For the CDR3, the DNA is TGTGCCAGCAGTATGGGCGGGCAGACCGGGGGGAACACCATATATTTT. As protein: CASSMGGQTGGNTIYF.

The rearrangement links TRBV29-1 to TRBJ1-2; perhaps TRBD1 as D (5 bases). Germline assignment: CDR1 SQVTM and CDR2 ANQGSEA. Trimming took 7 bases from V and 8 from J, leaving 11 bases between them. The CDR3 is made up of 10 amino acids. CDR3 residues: CSAREGGYTF. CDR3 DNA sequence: TGCAGCGCCAGGGAGGGCGGCTACACCTTC.

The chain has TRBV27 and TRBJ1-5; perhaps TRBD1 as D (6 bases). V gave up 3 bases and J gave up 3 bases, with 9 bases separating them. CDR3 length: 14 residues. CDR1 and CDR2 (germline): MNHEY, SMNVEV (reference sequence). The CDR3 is CASSFEGDNQPQHF. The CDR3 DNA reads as TGTGCCAGCAGTTTCGAGGGGGACAATCAGCCCCAGCATTTT.

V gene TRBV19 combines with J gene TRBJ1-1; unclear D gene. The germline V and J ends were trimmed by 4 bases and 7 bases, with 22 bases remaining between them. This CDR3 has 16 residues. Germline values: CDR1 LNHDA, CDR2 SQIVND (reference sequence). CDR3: CASSKTADILSHEAFF. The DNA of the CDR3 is TGTGCCAGTAGTAAAACCGCCGACATCTTATCCCATGAAGCTTTCTTT.

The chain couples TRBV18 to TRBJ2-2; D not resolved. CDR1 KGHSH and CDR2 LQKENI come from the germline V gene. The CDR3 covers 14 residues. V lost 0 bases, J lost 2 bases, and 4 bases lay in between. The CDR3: CASSPPSNTGELFF. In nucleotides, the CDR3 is TGTGCCAGCTCACCACCATCTAACACCGGGGAGCTGTTTTTT.

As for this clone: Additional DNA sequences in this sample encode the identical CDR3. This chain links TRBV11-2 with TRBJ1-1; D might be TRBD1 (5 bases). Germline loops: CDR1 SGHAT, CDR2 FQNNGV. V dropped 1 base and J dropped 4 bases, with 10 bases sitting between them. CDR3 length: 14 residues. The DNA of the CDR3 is TGTGCCAGCAGCTTAGGTGGGGGGGGCACTGAAGCTTTCTTT. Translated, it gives CASSLGGGGTEAFF.

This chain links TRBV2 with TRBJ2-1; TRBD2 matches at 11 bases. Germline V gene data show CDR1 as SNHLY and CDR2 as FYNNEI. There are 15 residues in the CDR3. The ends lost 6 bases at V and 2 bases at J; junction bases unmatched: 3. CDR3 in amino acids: CASSELAGAYNEQFF. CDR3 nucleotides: TGTGCCAGCAGCGAACTAGCGGGAGCCTACAATGAGCAGTTCTTC. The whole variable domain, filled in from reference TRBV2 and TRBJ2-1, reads EPEVTQTPSHQVTQMGQEVILRCVPISNHLYFYWYRQILGQKVEFLVSFYNNEISEKSEIFDDQFSVERPDGSNFTLKIRSTKLEDSAMYFCASSELAGAYNEQFFGPGTRLTVL.

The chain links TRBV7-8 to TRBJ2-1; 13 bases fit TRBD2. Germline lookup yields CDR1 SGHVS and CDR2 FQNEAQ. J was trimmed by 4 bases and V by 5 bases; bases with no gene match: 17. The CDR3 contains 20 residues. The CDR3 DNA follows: TGTGCCAGCAGCAAAATGGCGGTACTAGCGGGGGGGAACCCATACAATGAGCAGTTCTTC. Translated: CASSKMAVLAGGNPYNEQFF.

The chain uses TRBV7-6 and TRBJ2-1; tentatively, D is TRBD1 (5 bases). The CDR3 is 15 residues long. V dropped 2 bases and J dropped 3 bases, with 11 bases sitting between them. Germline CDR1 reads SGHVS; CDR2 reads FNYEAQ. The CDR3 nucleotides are TGTGCCAGCAGCTTAACAGGAGAACGCTACAATGAGCAGTTCTTC. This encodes CASSLTGERYNEQFF.

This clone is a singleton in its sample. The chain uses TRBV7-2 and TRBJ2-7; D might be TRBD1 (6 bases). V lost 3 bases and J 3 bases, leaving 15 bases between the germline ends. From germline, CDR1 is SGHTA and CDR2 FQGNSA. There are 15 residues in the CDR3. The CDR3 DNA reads TGTGCCAGCAGCTTTGGGTCAGGGGCCCTCTACGAGCAGTACTTC. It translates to CASSFGSGALYEQYF.